This TCR beta chain is from a study of CD8 T cell repertoires and HIV-1 epitope variants. Study-level information: Separate wells received one of Twenty-five Gag or Nef variant peptides.

Profiling relied on immunoSEQ multiplex PCR, and the TCRdb table lists in-frame clones only, not all of them. Of around 6,300 clones in the sample, about three fifths were seen once. Trimming removed 3 bases from V and 5 bases from J; junction bases left unmatched: 5. The CDR3 contains 14 residues. Germline V lookup: CDR1 WNHNN, CDR2 SYGVQD (reference sequence). This clone was detected a few times. Its antigen is undetermined. Study results and limitations: Of some ten antigen-specific beta clonotypes, five to seven appeared to cross-react with escape variants.

This TCR came from a male donor with HIV. This chain uses TRBV10-1 with TRBJ1-2, with 8 nucleotides matching TRBD1. Material for sequencing was cultured CD8+ T cells derived from PBMCs. The CDR3 spells CASSDSDREYGYTF. The CDR3, as DNA: TGCGCCAGCAGTGATTCGGACAGGGAGTATGGCTACACCTTC.